The clone carrying this TCR beta chain turned up a few times. As yet, its antigen is unknown. Treatment reported: roughly 10-day PBMC culture with coronavirus spike peptide pools or control peptides (ViraFEST assay). According to the study, CD4+ T cells from the unexposed donor were gathered ahead of the COVID-19 pandemic (2011-2018). The data were obtained in a study of vaccination and CD4 T cells after COVID-19. Trimming took off 7 bases at V and 4 bases at J, with 20 bases between the two ends. The V gene's germline CDR1 is MNHNS and CDR2 SASEGT. CDR3 length: 16 amino acids. At the Johns Hopkins FTIC core, DNA taken from cultured CD4+ T cells was sequenced by way of the Oncomine TCR Beta short-read assay. Genomic DNA extraction was carried out from cultured CD4+ T cells. TCRdb reanalysed the PCR reads using MiXCR and keeps one entry per CDR3 protein. The sample shows approximately 7,100 distinct CDR3 sequences, about two fifths of them seen only once.

Sequencing was done on a sample of CD4+ T cells from blood, cultured in vitro. The origin of this receptor is a human donor in good health. The chain employs TRBV6-1 and TRBJ2-1; possibly TRBD1 for D (6 bases). CDR3 bases: TGTGCCAGCACCGTGGAAGGGCAGGGGATTTACAATGAGCAGTTCTTC. Its protein product is CASTVEGQGIYNEQFF.